A selection of T cell receptor beta chains follows, all from one sample in a study of OX40 agonist ivuxolimab in advanced cancers. The protocol was immunoSEQ multiplex PCR, while the TCRdb copy is restricted to in-frame clones and leaves out a portion. The table shows under 85,000 clones, with around 90% occurring only once. Sequenced material: CD4+ or CD8+ T cells sorted from blood, taken in a trial of the OX40 agonist ivuxolimab. These receptors all stem from an adult with an advanced solid tumor such as melanoma, head and neck, liver or kidney cancer. CDR3s include the opening cysteine and the closing phenylalanine or tryptophan. A D gene is named only where the DNA matches it firmly. Size is stated for part of the rows, as once, few or many counts, or as a class when the clone is expanded.

v_gene,d_gene,abundance,j_gene,CDR3nt,CDR3aa
TRBV7-7,.,.,TRBJ2-2,TGTGCCAGCAGCACAACAGGGACCGGGGAGCTGTTTTTT,CASSTTGTGELFF
TRBV5-4,TRBD1,.,TRBJ1-2,TGTGCCAGCAGCGTGAAGGACAGGTTCTATGGCTACACCTTC,CASSVKDRFYGYTF
TRBV5-8,.,.,TRBJ1-2,TGTGCCAGCAGCACCCGACAGGTTGGCTACACCTTC,CASSTRQVGYTF
TRBV27,TRBD1,.,TRBJ1-3,TGTGCCAGCAGTTTATCGCCGGGACAGGGTCTCAACACCATATATTTT,CASSLSPGQGLNTIYF
TRBV7-2,.,.,TRBJ2-3,TGTGCCAGCAGCTTACCCTGGGGGGGCCTCACAGATACGCAGTATTTT,CASSLPWGGLTDTQYF
TRBV27,.,.,TRBJ1-6,TGTGCCAGCAGTTTAGGGGGCCCGTTGAATTCACCCCTCCACTTT,CASSLGGPLNSPLHF
TRBV12-5,.,.,TRBJ2-3,TGTGCTAGTGGTTCCCAGGGACTTGCCACAGATACGCAGTATTTT,CASGSQGLATDTQYF
TRBV28,.,few,TRBJ1-1,TGTGCCAGCAGTTTGGCGGCCGCCGGGCGGTACGAAGCTTTCTTT,CASSLAAAGRYEAFF
TRBV6-1,.,.,TRBJ2-5,TGTGCCAGCAAGCTGGGGGGGACCCAGTACTTC,CASKLGGTQYF
TRBV5-1,.,.,TRBJ1-1,TGCGCCAGCCTCTGGCTGTCACTGGGGACTGAAGCTTTCTTT,CASLWLSLGTEAFF
TRBV7-5,.,.,TRBJ2-3,TGTGTCAGAAGCGAAGGAGGCGCGCAGTATTTT,CVRSEGGAQYF
TRBV7-2,.,few,TRBJ1-1,TGTGCCAGCAGCTTTATGAACACTGAAGCTTTCTTT,CASSFMNTEAFF
TRBV7-9,.,few,TRBJ1-1,TGTGCCAGCAGCTTAGTGGTTGCTGAAGCTTTCTTT,CASSLVVAEAFF
TRBV4-1,.,.,TRBJ2-2,TGCGCCAGCAGCCGCCTAGCGCCCGGGGAGCTGTTTTTT,CASSRLAPGELFF
TRBV28,TRBD1,.,TRBJ2-1,TGTGCCAGCAGTTTAGTGGACAGGGGGGATTATGAGCAGTTCTTC,CASSLVDRGDYEQFF
TRBV20-1,.,.,TRBJ1-2,TGCAGTGCGAGAACCTATGGCTACACCTTC,CSARTYGYTF
TRBV5-5,TRBD1,once,TRBJ2-7,TGTGCCAGCAGCTTGGGTTGGACAGGGTTCGTCGAGCAGTACTTC,CASSLGWTGFVEQYF
TRBV27,TRBD1,.,TRBJ1-5,TGTGCCAGCAGCTCCGGACAGGGGGTCTCCCCCTCGGATCAGCCCCAGCATTTT,CASSSGQGVSPSDQPQHF
TRBV28,TRBD1,.,TRBJ2-6,TGTGCCAGCAGTTTATGGACAGGGGGTTCTGGGGCCAACGTCCTGACTTTC,CASSLWTGGSGANVLTF
TRBV11-3,TRBD1,.,TRBJ2-6,TGTGCCAGCAGCTTACCACAGGGGGCTAGTGGGGCCAACGTCCTGACTTTC,CASSLPQGASGANVLTF
TRBV25-1,.,.,TRBJ1-2,TGTGCCAGCAGTGAACAGGGCCCGAACTATGGCTACACCTTC,CASSEQGPNYGYTF